These 32 T cell receptor beta chains came from one sample sequenced in a study of blood T cell repertoires in COVID-19. Profiled with immunoSEQ multiplex PCR; TCRdb holds only in-frame clones, not every one. The table lists fewer than 130,000 clones, about 70% of them singletons. Source material: peripheral blood. The receptors come from a woman aged 60-75 years with acute or convalescent COVID-19.

This clone was observed a handful of times. This same CDR3 is encoded by further DNA sequences in the sample. The chain has TRBV18 and TRBJ1-5; D perhaps matches TRBD1 (6 bases). V dropped 4 bases and J dropped 4 bases, with 14 bases sitting between them. CDR1 is KGHSH, CDR2 LQKENI, per germline. This CDR3 contains 15 residues. The CDR3 coding sequence is TGTGCCAGCTCACGCTTACAGGGTGGGAATCAGCCCCAGCATTTT. Translation gives CASSRLQGGNQPQHF.

The chain joins TRBV6-6 to TRBJ2-3, with D perhaps TRBD1 (6 bases). Germline CDR1 MNHNY, CDR2 SVGAGI (reference sequence). Trimming pared 5 bases from V and 0 bases from J, leaving 18 bases between. CDR3 length: 17 amino acids. The CDR3 loop is CASSPDSWYTSTDTQYF. The CDR3 DNA is TGTGCCAGCAGTCCGGACAGTTGGTATACTAGCACAGATACGCAGTATTTT.

This clone was seen a handful of times. V gene TRBV10-3 combines with J gene TRBJ2-7; D unclear. The CDR3 extends over 16 amino acids. Germline CDR1 ENHRY, CDR2 SYGVKD. Trimming removed 0 bases from V and 2 bases from J, with 14 bases in between. The CDR3 reads CAISESSARKTYEQYF. In DNA form, the CDR3 reads TGTGCCATCAGTGAGTCGAGCGCCAGAAAGACCTACGAGCAGTACTTC.

DNA of the CDR3: TGTGCCAGCAGCCAAGATGCTAGAGGGAACACCATATATTTT. Amino acid sequence: CASSQDARGNTIYF. The J gene is TRBJ1-3, the V gene TRBV3-1 (or the pseudogene TRBV3-2); D is unclear. The V gene lost 0 bases and the J gene lost 7 bases, with 10 bases spanning the gap. The CDR3 runs 14 residues. Germline loops: CDR1 LGHDT, CDR2 YNNKEL (reference sequence).

The table lists this clone with a count of one. The chain links TRBV7-2 to TRBJ1-2, with a possible D match to TRBD1 (6 bases). Trimming cost V 4 bases and J 4 bases, with 19 bases left between them. This CDR3 comprises 16 residues. The V gene's germline CDR1 is SGHTA and CDR2 FQGNSA. CDR3 DNA: TGTGCCAGCAGCTCCTACCTGGGGGCAGAAGCCTATGGCTACACCTTC. This gives the protein CASSSYLGAEAYGYTF.

This chain connects TRBV15 to TRBJ1-4, with TRBD1 as a possible D gene (5 bases). Trimming took off 1 base at V and 5 bases at J, with 17 bases between the two ends. In germline, CDR1 is LNHNV, CDR2 YYDKDF (reference sequence). CDR3 size: 17 residues. The CDR3 nucleotides are TGTGCCACCAGCAGAGCCCGGGACCGGGGGGGGAATGAAAAACTGTTTTTT. Translating it yields CATSRARDRGGNEKLFF.

The chain is built from TRBV7-2 and TRBJ1-1; 9 bases line up with TRBD1. Germline CDR1 reads SGHTA; CDR2 reads FQGNSA. V was pared by 5 bases and J by 5 bases, with 9 bases of the junction left unmatched. There are 15 residues in the CDR3. The CDR3 loop reads CASSLATGGRTEAFF. DNA of the CDR3: TGTGCCAGCAGCCTTGCGACAGGGGGTAGAACTGAAGCTTTCTTT.

This clone was seen once. V and J are TRBV28 and TRBJ2-7; D perhaps matches TRBD1 (5 bases). The CDR3 is 14 amino acids. CDR1 and CDR2 from the germline V gene are MDHEN and SYDVKM. V was pared by 6 bases and J by 0 bases, with 12 bases between. The chain's CDR3 is CASRRQKSSYEQYF. CDR3 in DNA: TGTGCCAGCAGGAGACAGAAGAGCTCCTACGAGCAGTACTTC.

V gene TRBV5-1 combines with J gene TRBJ1-2, with 7 bases identical to TRBD1. Germline V gene sequence: CDR1 SGHRS, CDR2 YFSETQ. The CDR3 spans 15 residues. V lost 2 bases, J lost 1 base, and 5 bases stayed unmatched. This CDR3 reads CASSLPQGDNYGYTF. Here the CDR3 DNA reads TGCGCCAGCAGCTTACCCCAGGGGGATAACTATGGCTACACCTTC.

This chain connects TRBV4-2 to TRBJ1-6; 7 positions agree with TRBD1. This CDR3 contains 18 residues. V gave up 1 base and J gave up 4 bases; unmatched junction bases: 10. Per the germline V gene, CDR1 is LGHNA and CDR2 is YNFKEQ. As DNA, the CDR3 is TGTGCCAGCAGCCAAGGTGAGCCGCGACAGGGATATAATTCACCCCTCCACTTT. Translated: CASSQGEPRQGYNSPLHF.

The chain carries TRBV11-2 and TRBJ1-4, with D hard to call. V lost 3 bases and J lost 14, with 13 bases in between. The CDR3 sequence is 12 residues long. Germline V gives CDR1 SGHAT, CDR2 FQNNGV. The CDR3 region is CASSLGRERLFF. In nucleotides, the CDR3 is TGTGCCAGCAGCTTGGGGAGGGAGAGGCTGTTTTTT.

The rearrangement uses TRBV5-1 and TRBJ2-7, with 7 bases that match TRBD1. CDR3 size: 15 residues. Germline V CDR1 and CDR2: SGHRS, YFSETQ. V shed 4 bases, J shed 4 bases, and the junction held 11 bases outside the gene matches. DNA of the CDR3: TGCGCCAGCAGCCGATATACAGGGGCGATATACGAGCAGTACTTC. Translation: CASSRYTGAIYEQYF.

This clone turned up a few times. The chain recombines TRBV28 with TRBJ2-7; tentative D call: TRBD1 (5 bases). Between the trimmed V and J ends, which lost 3 bases and 3 bases, there was a span of 12 bases. Germline CDR1 reads MDHEN; CDR2 reads SYDVKM. The CDR3 is 14 residues long. The CDR3 is CASSLRQPVYEQYF. In DNA, the CDR3 is TGTGCCAGCAGTTTGAGACAGCCCGTCTACGAGCAGTACTTC.

The rearrangement links TRBV19 to TRBJ2-7, with D unclear. This CDR3 has 15 residues. V shed 4 bases and J shed 3 bases, with 16 bases lying between them. The V gene's germline CDR1 is LNHDA and CDR2 SQIVND (reference sequence). The CDR3 loop reads CASSTPYGRVYEQYF. In DNA form, the CDR3 reads TGTGCCAGTAGTACCCCGTACGGCCGGGTCTACGAGCAGTACTTC.

The chain links TRBV7-2 to TRBJ2-5; D is unclear. Germline CDR1 SGHTA, CDR2 FQGNSA. The CDR3 extends over 11 amino acids. V lost 4 bases and J lost 3, with 3 bases in between. CDR3 loop: CASSYKETQYF. CDR3 DNA sequence: TGTGCCAGCAGCTACAAAGAGACCCAGTACTTC.

This clone has just a few counts. This chain uses TRBV5-4 with TRBJ1-6; TRBD1 matches 7 bases. Looked up from germline, CDR1 is SGHNT and CDR2 is YYREEE (reference sequence). This CDR3 is built from 15 residues. The ends lost 10 bases at V and 0 bases at J; junction bases unmatched: 7. CDR3 residues: CACNTGDSYNSPLHF. In DNA, the CDR3 is TGTGCCTGCAATACAGGGGACTCCTATAATTCACCCCTCCACTTT.

This rearrangement joins TRBV6-5 to TRBJ2-6; D gene unclear. The CDR3 contains 16 residues. V was cut by 2 bases and J by 2 bases, with 10 bases left in between. Looked up from germline, CDR1 is MNHEY and CDR2 is SVGAGI. CDR3 bases: TGTGCCAGCAGTTACAATTCCTTTACTGGGGCCAACGTCCTGACTTTC. Its translation: CASSYNSFTGANVLTF.

This chain links TRBV28 with TRBJ1-1, with D perhaps TRBD1 (6 bases). Germline V CDR1 and CDR2: MDHEN, SYDVKM. The CDR3 has 14 residues. V was cut by 5 bases and J by 0 bases, with 10 bases left in between. The CDR3 DNA sequence: TGTGCCAGCAGTACAGGGCTCATGAACACTGAAGCTTTCTTT. Its translation is CASSTGLMNTEAFF. Complete variable domain (other parts from reference TRBV28 and TRBJ1-1): DVKVTQSSRYLVKRTGEKVFLECVQDMDHENMFWYRQDPGLGLRLIYFSYDVKMKEKGDIPEGYSVSREKKERFSLILESASTNQTSMYLCASSTGLMNTEAFFGQGTRLTVV.

This clone came up once. CDR3 protein: CASSSDRVGTGELFF. CDR3 nucleotide sequence: TGTGCCAGTTCCTCTGACAGGGTCGGGACCGGGGAGCTGTTTTTT. The chain employs TRBV19 and TRBJ2-2; TRBD1 agrees at 7 bases. Germline lookup yields CDR1 LNHDA and CDR2 SQIVND (reference sequence). V trimming: 8 bases; J trimming: 5 bases; junction bases outside the gene matches: 11. CDR3 length: 15 amino acids.

This clone was seen a handful of times. The CDR3 spells CASTPGVEPQHF. CDR3 in DNA: TGTGCCAGTACCCCCGGGGTTGAGCCCCAGCATTTT. The chain uses TRBV19 and TRBJ1-5, with no clear D. The germline gives CDR1 LNHDA, CDR2 SQIVND (reference sequence). V lost 7 bases, J lost 8 bases, and 12 bases lay in between. The CDR3 length is 12 residues.

This clone was detected only a few times. The rearrangement joins TRBV9 to TRBJ1-2, with 7 positions matching TRBD1. Germline CDR1 is SGDLS and CDR2 is YYNGEE. V lost 4 bases to trimming and J lost 4 bases; unmatched junction nucleotides: 7. The CDR3 consists of 14 residues. CDR3 coding DNA: TGTGCCAGCAGCCCACCGGGACAGACCTATGGCTACACCTTC. Amino acid sequence: CASSPPGQTYGYTF.

The rearrangement uses TRBV5-6 and TRBJ1-6, with TRBD1 matching 7 bases. V shed 3 bases, J shed 5 bases, and the junction held 8 bases outside the gene matches. CDR1 is SGHDT and CDR2 is YYEEEE in the germline V gene. The CDR3 contains 16 residues. The CDR3 region is CASSSERQGNNSPLHF. The CDR3 region has the DNA TGTGCCAGCAGCTCAGAGCGACAGGGAAATAATTCACCCCTCCACTTT. The full variable domain, its missing parts supplied by reference TRBV5-6 and TRBJ1-6, is DAGVTQSPTHLIKTRGQQVTLRCSPKSGHDTVSWYQQALGQGPQFIFQYYEEEERQRGNFPDRFSGHQFPNYSSELNVNALLLGDSALYLCASSSERQGNNSPLHFGNGTRLTVT.

The V call is TRBV11-2, the J call TRBJ2-7; tentatively, D is TRBD1 (5 bases). The germline V and J ends were trimmed by 4 bases and 4 bases, with 8 bases remaining between them. The V gene's germline CDR1 is SGHAT and CDR2 FQNNGV. The CDR3 has 12 residues. The CDR3 loop is CASSSNRYEQYF. The CDR3 DNA follows: TGTGCCAGCAGCTCCAACAGGTACGAGCAGTACTTC.

The chain combines TRBV5-1 with TRBJ1-3; TRBD1 is a possible D gene (6 bases). The germline V gene has CDR1 SGHRS and CDR2 YFSETQ. V lost 4 bases, J lost 4 bases, and 12 bases lay in between. CDR3 length: 14 amino acids. The CDR3 protein is CASSHGQQGNTIYF. In nucleotides, the CDR3 is TGCGCCAGCAGCCATGGACAGCAAGGAAACACCATATATTTT.

The chain couples TRBV11-2 to TRBJ1-3; possibly TRBD1 for D (6 bases). Germline V gene lookup returns CDR1 SGHAT and CDR2 FQNNGV. The V end was cut by 0 bases, the J end by 6 bases, with 12 bases between. This CDR3 is 15 amino acids long. CDR3 region: CASSLDEGDANTIYF. The DNA for the CDR3 is TGTGCCAGCAGCTTAGATGAGGGGGATGCAAACACCATATATTTT.

The chain uses TRBV19 and TRBJ1-5, with TRBD1 matching 8 bases. CDR3 length equals 15 residues. Per germline, CDR1 LNHDA and CDR2 SQIVND (reference sequence). Trimming cost V 1 base and J 4 bases; bases outside gene matches: 3. CDR3 loop: CASSIGTGNNQPQHF. The CDR3 DNA is TGTGCCAGTAGTATAGGGACAGGGAATAATCAGCCCCAGCATTTT.

The rearrangement joins TRBV7-6 to TRBJ2-2; 7 nucleotides match TRBD2. CDR1 and CDR2 (germline): SGHVS, FNYEAQ. V trimming: 6 bases; J trimming: 0 bases; junction bases outside the gene matches: 13. This CDR3 has 18 residues. The CDR3 sequence is CASSPRPASGTNTGELFF. Written as DNA, the CDR3 is TGTGCCAGCAGTCCTCGTCCGGCTAGCGGAACGAACACCGGGGAGCTGTTTTTT.

This clone turned up a few times. The chain recombines TRBV7-2 with TRBJ1-2, with D unclear. This CDR3 is 13 amino acids long. Trimming cost V 6 bases and J 6 bases, with 14 bases left between them. The germline gives CDR1 SGHTA, CDR2 FQGNSA. CDR3: CASRRAGRDGYTF. DNA for the CDR3: TGTGCCAGCAGGCGCGCCGGTAGAGATGGCTACACCTTC.

V and J are TRBV28 and TRBJ1-5; tentatively, D is TRBD1 (6 bases). The germline gives CDR1 MDHEN, CDR2 SYDVKM. The CDR3 length is 15 residues. Trimming shortened V by 4 bases and J by 4 bases, and 14 bases separated the two germline ends. The CDR3 region is CASSWRRGWNQPQHF. DNA for the CDR3: TGTGCCAGCAGTTGGCGCAGGGGATGGAATCAGCCCCAGCATTTT.

V and J are TRBV19 and TRBJ2-7, with a possible D match to TRBD1 (6 bases). The germline gives CDR1 LNHDA, CDR2 SQIVND (reference sequence). V lost 7 bases and J lost 1, with 20 bases in between. There are 16 residues in the CDR3. CDR3 nucleotides: TGTGCCAGTACCCGGGCCGGACAGTTAGCGTCCTACGAGCAGTACTTC. This gives the protein CASTRAGQLASYEQYF.

The chain links TRBV30 to TRBJ2-7, with D unresolved. The ends were cut back, 0 bases at V and 4 bases at J, with 4 bases in the middle. The CDR3 is made up of 11 amino acids. Germline-derived CDR1 and CDR2 are GTSNPN and SVGIG (reference sequence). CDR3 sequence (DNA): TGTGCCTGGAGTGTACAGTACGAGCAGTACTTC. It is translated as CAWSVQYEQYF.

The chain combines TRBV10-3 with TRBJ1-4; 12 bases agree with TRBD1. CDR1 ENHRY and CDR2 SYGVKD come from the germline V gene. V was pared by 10 bases and J by 5 bases, with 11 bases of the junction left unmatched. CDR3 length equals 16 residues. CDR3 amino acids: CATRDRGRESNEKLFF. DNA for the CDR3: TGTGCCACGCGGGACAGGGGGCGAGAATCGAATGAAAAACTGTTTTTT.